Reported below is one T cell receptor (beta chain). Its antigen has not been determined. Base qualities were left out, and no much larger clone turns up one base away. Each collaborating institution followed its own protocols to collect whole blood in K2EDTA tubes. For TCRbeta analysis, collaborators shipped samples as frozen whole blood, isolated PBMCs, or DNA extracted from either of those sample types. The CDR3 measures 15 amino acids from cysteine to phenylalanine. Here the CDR3 DNA is all that survives: 45 bases in frame from base 1. CDR1 and CDR2 are drawn from the germline V gene: LGHNA, YNFKEQ. At the junction V is shortened by 1 base and J by 2 bases, with 10 bases in between. TCRbeta CDR3 regions were amplified from genomic DNA by means of the immunoSEQ Assay, a bias-controlled multiplex PCR. Regarding the original processing steps: The number of nucleated cells in each sample was estimated from the amplification of reference gene primers within the assay. Sequence reads were collapsed and filtered to measure the absolute abundance of every unique TCRbeta CDR3 rearrangement. Productive Simpson clonality was computed per sample as the square root of Simpson's diversity index over productive rearrangements. TCRdb limited this immuneACCESS table to in-frame rearrangements with V and J called. A share of clones is missing; checked studies link under half to unresolved V genes, and the rest is unexplained. For V, J and clone size, that table is used; D and trimming come from the DNA. This sample comprises 150,000 to 200,000 clones, approximately 80% of them detected only once. The ten largest make up roughly 9.4% of the sample.

This sample is drawn from a study of blood T cell repertoires in COVID-19 (dated by TCRdb to about 2020). A note on the overall study: Samples from collaborators originated in the United States, Italy and Spain and spanned both the acute and convalescent phases of COVID-19. The material from the prospective study consisted of cDNA or gDNA derived from T cells, B-cell-depleted T cells, or PBMCs. Deeply sampled blood TCRbeta repertoires from subjects exposed to, actively infected with, or recovered from COVID-19 were included in the dataset. The repertoires were released in a freely available public database meant as a resource for research on the immune response to SARS-CoV-2. The samples were drawn from two sources: the first 160 participants of the ongoing ImmuneRACE study, and 1,254 subjects contributed by 6 global collaborators. A de-identified subject ID, COVID-19 status, age in years and sex were almost always included in the sample metadata. Where available, HLA class I and class II types were taken from metadata supplied by the sample provider and were not determined by assay-based typing. Overall study results and their limits: Clinical and demographic metadata were provided uncurated, with the amount varying by source and participant.

The rearrangement joined TRBV4-2 to TRBJ2-3; a tentative D match to TRBD1 spans 5 bases. Sequenced: peripheral blood. This clonotype was sampled from a woman in her forties or fifties with active or convalescent COVID-19. The sequence in DNA is TGTGCCAGCAGCCAAGGGGGCGGAAACACAGATACGCAGTATTTT. The encoded protein is CASSQGGGNTDTQYF.